This TCR beta chain emerged from a study of T cell responses to AZD1222 COVID-19 vaccine. Study-level points and caveats: Samples come after the peak T cell response, not at day 14.

The assay was immunoSEQ multiplex PCR, and TCRdb's table has in-frame clones only and misses some. Of roughly 80,000 clones in the sample, more than 75% were seen once. About this clone: Its antigen is undetermined.

CDR1 KGHSH and CDR2 LQKENI come from the germline V gene. J was trimmed by 6 bases and V by 1 base; bases with no gene match: 0. This CDR3 has 13 residues. The sample in question was peripheral blood, obtained on day 0 of MenACWY control vaccination. This chain uses TRBV18 with TRBJ2-1; 7 bases line up with TRBD1. The sequence derives from an adult in good health. DNA for the CDR3: TGTGCCAGCTCACCACGGGACAGCAATGAGCAGTTCTTC. It yields the protein CASSPRDSNEQFF. Supplemented by reference TRBV18 and TRBJ2-1, the full variable domain reads NAGVMQNPRHLVRRRGQEARLRCSPMKGHSHVYWYRQLPEEGLKFMVYLQKENIIDESGMPKERFSAEFPKEGPSILRIQQVVRGDSAAYFCASSPRDSNEQFFGPGTRLTVL.